The clone carrying this T cell receptor (beta chain) was recorded a few times. This record comes from a study of blood T cell repertoires in COVID-19. At the level of the study: The analysed material was cDNA or gDNA that came from T cells, B-cell-depleted T cells, or PBMCs.

Sequencing used immunoSEQ multiplex PCR; TCRdb keeps in-frame clones, though not all of them. The data show 30,000 to 40,000 clones, 85% to 90% seen once. CDR3 length: 14 residues. What was sequenced was peripheral blood. This clonotype was obtained from a man between 65 and 85 years old with active COVID-19. The V and J genes are TRBV21-1 and TRBJ1-5. TRBV21-1 is given as a pseudogene. The CDR3 DNA is TGTGCCAGCAGCAAACGGGGAAGCAATCAGCCCCAGCATTTT. It translates to CASSKRGSNQPQHF.